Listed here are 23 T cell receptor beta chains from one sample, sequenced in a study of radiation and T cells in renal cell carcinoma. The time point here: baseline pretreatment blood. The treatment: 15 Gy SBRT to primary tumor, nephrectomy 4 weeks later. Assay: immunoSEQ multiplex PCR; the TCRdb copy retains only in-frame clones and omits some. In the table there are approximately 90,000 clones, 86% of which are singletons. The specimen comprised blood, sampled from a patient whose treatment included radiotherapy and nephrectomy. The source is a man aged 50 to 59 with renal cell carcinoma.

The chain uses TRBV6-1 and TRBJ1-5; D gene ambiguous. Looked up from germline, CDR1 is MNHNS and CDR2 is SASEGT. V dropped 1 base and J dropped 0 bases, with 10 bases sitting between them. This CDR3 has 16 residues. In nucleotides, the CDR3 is TGTGCCAGCAGTGAAGGGGTGGCAGCTAGCAATCAGCCCCAGCATTTT. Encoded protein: CASSEGVAASNQPQHF.

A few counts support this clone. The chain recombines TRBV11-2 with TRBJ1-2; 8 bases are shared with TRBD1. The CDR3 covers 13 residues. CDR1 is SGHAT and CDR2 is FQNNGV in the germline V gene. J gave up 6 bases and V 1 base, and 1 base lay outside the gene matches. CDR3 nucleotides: TGTGCCAGCAGCTTAGCAGGGGGCGATGGCTACACCTTC. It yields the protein CASSLAGGDGYTF.

The CDR3 here is CASTGDGSTNEKLFF. The CDR3 DNA follows: TGTGCCAGCACCGGCGATGGGTCAACTAATGAAAAACTGTTTTTT. The chain couples TRBV7-9 to TRBJ1-4; D remains unclear. Germline CDR1 is SEHNR and CDR2 is FQNEAQ (reference sequence). Trimming pared 7 bases from V and 0 bases from J, leaving 12 bases between. This CDR3 has 15 residues.

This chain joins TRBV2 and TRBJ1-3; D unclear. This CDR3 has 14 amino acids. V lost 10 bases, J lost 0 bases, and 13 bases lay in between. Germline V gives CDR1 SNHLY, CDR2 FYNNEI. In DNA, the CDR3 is TGTGCCACCCATGGCGGTAGCTCTGGAAACACCATATATTTT. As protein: CATHGGSSGNTIYF.

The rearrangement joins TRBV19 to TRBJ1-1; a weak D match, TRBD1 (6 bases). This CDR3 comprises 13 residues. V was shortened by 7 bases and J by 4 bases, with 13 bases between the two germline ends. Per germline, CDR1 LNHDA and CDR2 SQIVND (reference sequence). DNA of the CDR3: TGTGCCAGTAAAACAGGGTTAGTCACTGAAGCTTTCTTT. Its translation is CASKTGLVTEAFF.

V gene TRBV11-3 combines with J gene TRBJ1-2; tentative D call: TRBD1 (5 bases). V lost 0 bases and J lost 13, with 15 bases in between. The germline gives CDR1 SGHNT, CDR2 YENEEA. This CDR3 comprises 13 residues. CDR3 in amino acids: CASSLDGKGPPTF. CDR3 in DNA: TGTGCCAGCAGCTTAGATGGGAAGGGACCCCCCACCTTC.

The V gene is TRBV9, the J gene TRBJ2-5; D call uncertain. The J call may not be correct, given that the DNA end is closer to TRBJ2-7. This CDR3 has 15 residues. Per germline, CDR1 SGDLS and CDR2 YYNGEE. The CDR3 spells CASSPSGSTANEQYF. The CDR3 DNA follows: TGTGCCAGCAGCCCCTCCGGGTCCACGGCGAACGAGCAGTACTTC.

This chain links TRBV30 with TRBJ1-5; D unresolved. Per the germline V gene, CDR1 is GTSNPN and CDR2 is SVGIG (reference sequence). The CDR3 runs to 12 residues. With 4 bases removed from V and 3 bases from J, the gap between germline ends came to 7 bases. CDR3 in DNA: TGTGCCTGGATGAAGAACAATCAGCCCCAGCATTTT. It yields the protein CAWMKNNQPQHF.

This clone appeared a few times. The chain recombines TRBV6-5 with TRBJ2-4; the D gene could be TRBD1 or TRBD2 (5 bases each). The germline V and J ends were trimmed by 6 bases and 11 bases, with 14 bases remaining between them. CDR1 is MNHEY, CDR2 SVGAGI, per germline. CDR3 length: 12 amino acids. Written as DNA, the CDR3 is TGTGCCAGCAGGTCCGAGGGGCAACTTCAGTACTTC. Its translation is CASRSEGQLQYF.

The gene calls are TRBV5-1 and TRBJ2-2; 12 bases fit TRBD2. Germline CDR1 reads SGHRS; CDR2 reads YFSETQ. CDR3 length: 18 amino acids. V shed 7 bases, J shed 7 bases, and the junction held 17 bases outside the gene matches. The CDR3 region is CASRTGPTSGRFGGELFF. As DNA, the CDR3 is TGCGCCAGCCGGACAGGGCCGACTAGCGGGAGATTTGGCGGGGAGCTGTTTTTT.

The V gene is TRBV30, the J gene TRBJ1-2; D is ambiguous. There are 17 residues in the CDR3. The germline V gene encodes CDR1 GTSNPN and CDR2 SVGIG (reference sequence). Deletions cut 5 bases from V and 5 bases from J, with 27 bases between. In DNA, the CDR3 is TGTGCCTGGGTTTTGGGTACGGGTCCACATGAGGCTTATGGCTACACCTTC. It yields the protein CAWVLGTGPHEAYGYTF.

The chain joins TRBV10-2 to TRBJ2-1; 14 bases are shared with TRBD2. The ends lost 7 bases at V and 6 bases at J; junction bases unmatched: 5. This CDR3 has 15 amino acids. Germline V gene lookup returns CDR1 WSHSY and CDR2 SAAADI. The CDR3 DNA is TGCGCCAGCAACATCGGGACTAGCGGGAGCAATGAGCAGTTCTTC. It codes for CASNIGTSGSNEQFF.

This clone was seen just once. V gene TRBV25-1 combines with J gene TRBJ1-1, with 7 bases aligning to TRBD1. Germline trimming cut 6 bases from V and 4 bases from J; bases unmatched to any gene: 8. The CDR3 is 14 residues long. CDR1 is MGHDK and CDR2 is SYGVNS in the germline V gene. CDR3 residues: CASRDTGDGTEAFF. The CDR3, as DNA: TGTGCCAGCAGAGATACAGGGGATGGCACTGAAGCTTTCTTT.

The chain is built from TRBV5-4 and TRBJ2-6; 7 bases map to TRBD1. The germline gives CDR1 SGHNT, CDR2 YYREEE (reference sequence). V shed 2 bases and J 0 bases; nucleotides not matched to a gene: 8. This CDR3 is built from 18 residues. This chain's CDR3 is CASSFPLNRGSGANVLTF. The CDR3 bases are TGTGCCAGCAGCTTTCCCCTAAACAGGGGCTCTGGGGCCAACGTCCTGACTTTC.

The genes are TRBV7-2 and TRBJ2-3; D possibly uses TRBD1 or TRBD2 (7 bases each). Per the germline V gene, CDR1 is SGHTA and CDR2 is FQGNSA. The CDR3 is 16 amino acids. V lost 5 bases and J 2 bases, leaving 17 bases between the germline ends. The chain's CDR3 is CASSPGGLLITDTQYF. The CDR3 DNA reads TGTGCCAGCAGCCCAGGGGGACTACTAATCACAGATACGCAGTATTTT.

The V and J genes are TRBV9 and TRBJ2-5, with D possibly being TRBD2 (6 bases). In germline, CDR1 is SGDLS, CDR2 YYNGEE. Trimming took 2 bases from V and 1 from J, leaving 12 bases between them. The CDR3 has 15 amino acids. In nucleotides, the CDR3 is TGTGCCAGCAGCGTTTACAGCGGGTCCCAAGAGACCCAGTACTTC. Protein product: CASSVYSGSQETQYF.

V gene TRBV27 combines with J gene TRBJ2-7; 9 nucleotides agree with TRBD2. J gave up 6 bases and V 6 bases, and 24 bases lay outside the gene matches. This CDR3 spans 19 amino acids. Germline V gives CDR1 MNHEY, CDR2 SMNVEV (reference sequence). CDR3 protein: CASSARLLAGGPSPSEQYF. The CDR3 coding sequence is TGTGCCAGCAGCGCCCGTCTTCTCGCGGGAGGGCCTAGCCCCTCCGAGCAGTACTTC.

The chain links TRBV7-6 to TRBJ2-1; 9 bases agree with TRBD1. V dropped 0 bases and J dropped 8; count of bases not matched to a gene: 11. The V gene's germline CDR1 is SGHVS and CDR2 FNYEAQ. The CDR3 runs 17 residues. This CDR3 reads CASSLAAPRYRGHEQFF. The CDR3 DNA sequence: TGTGCCAGCAGCTTAGCTGCGCCAAGGTACAGGGGGCATGAGCAGTTCTTC.

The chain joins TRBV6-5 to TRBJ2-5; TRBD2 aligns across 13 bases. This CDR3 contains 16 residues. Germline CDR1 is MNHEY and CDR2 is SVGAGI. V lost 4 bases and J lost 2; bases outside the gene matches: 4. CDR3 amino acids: CASSSTLAGGQETQYF. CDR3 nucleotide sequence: TGTGCCAGCAGTTCGACACTAGCGGGAGGGCAAGAGACCCAGTACTTC.

The CDR3 sequence is CASSLAGSGNTIYF. The CDR3 DNA reads TGTGCCAGCAGCTTAGCCGGCTCTGGAAACACCATATATTTT. The gene calls are TRBV7-9 and TRBJ1-3, with D uncertain. Trimming left V 0 bases short and J 0 bases short, with 3 bases between. This CDR3 is 14 amino acids long. Germline CDR1 is SEHNR and CDR2 is FQNEAQ (reference sequence).

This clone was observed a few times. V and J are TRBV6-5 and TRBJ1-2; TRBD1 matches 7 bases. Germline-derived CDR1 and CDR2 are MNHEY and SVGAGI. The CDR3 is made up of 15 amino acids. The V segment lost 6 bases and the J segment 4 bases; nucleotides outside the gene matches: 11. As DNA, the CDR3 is TGTGCCAGCAGCAACCAGGGGGGCGCTAGCTATGGCTACACCTTC. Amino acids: CASSNQGGASYGYTF.

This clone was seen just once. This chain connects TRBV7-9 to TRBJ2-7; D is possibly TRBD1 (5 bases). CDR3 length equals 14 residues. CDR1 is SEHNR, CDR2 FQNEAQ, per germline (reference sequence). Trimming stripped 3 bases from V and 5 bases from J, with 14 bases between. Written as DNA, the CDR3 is TGTGCCAGCAGCTTGGAAGGGGCGTTTGACGAGCAGTACTTC. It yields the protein CASSLEGAFDEQYF.

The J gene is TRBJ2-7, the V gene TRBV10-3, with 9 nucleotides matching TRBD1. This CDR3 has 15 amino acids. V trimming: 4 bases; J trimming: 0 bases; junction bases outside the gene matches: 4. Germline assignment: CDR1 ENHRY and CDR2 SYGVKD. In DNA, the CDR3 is TGTGCCATCAGTGCTCCGGACAGGGGCTCCTACGAGCAGTACTTC. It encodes CAISAPDRGSYEQYF.